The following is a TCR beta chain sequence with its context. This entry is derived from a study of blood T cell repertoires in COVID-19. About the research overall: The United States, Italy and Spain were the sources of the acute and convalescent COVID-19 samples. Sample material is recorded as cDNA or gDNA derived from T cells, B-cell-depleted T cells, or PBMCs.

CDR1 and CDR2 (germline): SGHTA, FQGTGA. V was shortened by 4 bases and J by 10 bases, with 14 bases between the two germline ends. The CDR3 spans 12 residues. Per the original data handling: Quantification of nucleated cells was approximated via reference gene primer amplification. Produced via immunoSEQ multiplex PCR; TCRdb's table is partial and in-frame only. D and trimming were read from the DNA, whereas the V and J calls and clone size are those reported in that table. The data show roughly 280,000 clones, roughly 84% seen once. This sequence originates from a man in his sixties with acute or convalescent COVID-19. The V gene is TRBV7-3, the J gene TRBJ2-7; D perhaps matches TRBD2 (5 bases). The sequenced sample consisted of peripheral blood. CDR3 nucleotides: TGTGCCAGCAGCTCTTATCGCGGGTTTCAGTACTTC. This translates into CASSSYRGFQYF.